The 21 T cell receptor beta chains below were found in one sample sequenced in a study of cytomegalovirus exposure and HLA in healthy donors. 60 Vbeta and 13 Jbeta primers were used in PCR. The repertoire was sequenced with immunoSEQ multiplex PCR; TCRdb's copy has only in-frame clones and lacks some. The data hold 150,000 to 200,000 clones, with approximately 81% observed a single time. Sequencing was performed on PBMCs. The receptors were gathered from a boy aged 5-17 years in good health and CMV-seronegative.

J is TRBJ1-2 and V is TRBV13; 10 bases fit TRBD1. The germline V gene has CDR1 PRHDT and CDR2 FYEKMQ (reference sequence). This CDR3 has 17 amino acids. Losses at the gene ends were 4 bases for V and 8 bases for J; bases not matched to a gene: 16. The CDR3, as DNA: TGTGCCAGCAGCTCTACAGGCCGACAGGGGGCATTAGGAGGCTACACCTTC. Amino acid sequence: CASSSTGRQGALGGYTF.

J is TRBJ1-4 and V is TRBV1; TRBD1, as called in the table, went unchecked against the DNA. TRBV1 is annotated as a pseudogene. This CDR3 spans 19 amino acids. CDR3 loop: CTSKEGDSILKQVNEKLFF. The CDR3 bases are TGCACCAGCAAAGAAGGGGATTCTATCTTAAAACAGGTTAATGAAAAACTGTTTTTT.

V usage is TRBV15 and J usage is TRBJ1-1, with D hard to call. The germline V gene encodes CDR1 LNHNV and CDR2 YYDKDF (reference sequence). V was shortened by 6 bases and J by 0 bases, with 17 bases between the two germline ends. This CDR3 has 16 amino acids. The CDR3 loop is CATSRGLLILNTEAFF. The CDR3 nucleotides read TGTGCCACCAGTCGAGGACTCCTTATCCTGAACACTGAAGCTTTCTTT.

This clone was seen more than once but under ten times. The genes are TRBV10-3 and TRBJ1-2; 9 positions match TRBD1. V dropped 8 bases and J dropped 4; count of bases not matched to a gene: 11. Germline CDR1 ENHRY, CDR2 SYGVKD. This CDR3 is 15 amino acids long. CDR3 residues: CAIRRGQGSPYGYTF. Here the CDR3 DNA reads TGTGCCATCCGGCGGGGACAGGGAAGTCCCTATGGCTACACCTTC.

This chain uses TRBV27 with TRBJ2-1, with 7 bases matching TRBD1. With 5 bases clipped from V and 12 bases from J, the junction kept 7 bases outside the gene matches. Germline values: CDR1 MNHEY, CDR2 SMNVEV (reference sequence). The CDR3 sequence is 12 residues long. This chain's CDR3 is CASSPNRGGQFF. The CDR3 DNA reads as TGTGCCAGCAGTCCGAACAGGGGTGGGCAGTTCTTC.

The V and J genes are TRBV6-5 and TRBJ2-7; no clear D. The CDR3 totals 14 residues. Trimming removed 3 bases from V and 0 bases from J, with 9 bases in between. CDR1 and CDR2 (germline): MNHEY, SVGAGI. Here the CDR3 DNA reads TGTGCCAGCAGTTATAACAAAAACTCCTACGAGCAGTACTTC. Its protein is CASSYNKNSYEQYF.

This clone was observed a single time. V usage is TRBV12-5 and J usage is TRBJ2-2, with D possibly being TRBD2 (6 bases). The V gene lost 3 bases and the J gene lost 6 bases, with 11 bases spanning the gap. Germline V CDR1 and CDR2: LGHNT, FRNRAP. The CDR3 runs 14 residues. The CDR3 is CASGFGGSSGELFF. The CDR3 DNA reads TGTGCTAGTGGTTTCGGGGGTTCGTCCGGGGAGCTGTTTTTT.

The chain employs TRBV6-5 and TRBJ1-2; D possibly corresponds to TRBD1 (6 bases). The CDR3 has 12 amino acids. Germline CDR1 and CDR2: MNHEY and SVGAGI. V was pared by 6 bases and J by 7 bases, with 12 bases between. CDR3 sequence reads: CASSGGQSGYTF. CDR3 nucleotides: TGTGCCAGCAGCGGCGGACAGAGTGGCTACACCTTC.

V gene TRBV6-5 combines with J gene TRBJ1-1; the D gene is possibly TRBD1 (6 bases). The V end was cut by 5 bases, the J end by 7 bases, with 14 bases between. The CDR3 is made up of 13 amino acids. CDR1 MNHEY and CDR2 SVGAGI come from the germline V gene. CDR3 bases: TGTGCCAGCAGTGACCCAGGACAGATTGAAGCTTTCTTT. As protein: CASSDPGQIEAFF.

This sequence joins TRBV12-5 and TRBJ2-1, with 9 bases identical to TRBD1. The CDR3 spans 14 residues. Per the germline V gene, CDR1 is LGHNT and CDR2 is FRNRAP. V lost 2 bases, J lost 8 bases, and 4 bases stayed unmatched. CDR3 region: CASGLQGQGDEQFF. Written as DNA, the CDR3 is TGTGCTAGTGGTTTGCAGGGACAGGGAGATGAGCAGTTCTTC.

Notes on this clone: Relative to the germline gene, one junction end is altered; a read error may explain this. This chain joins TRBV6-5 and TRBJ1-3, with a tentative D call TRBD1 (6 bases). Germline CDR1 and CDR2: MNHEY and SVGAGI. The CDR3 has 13 amino acids. The CDR3 reads CASSYARGYTTYF. CDR3 sequence (DNA): TGTGCCAGCAGTTATGCCAGGGGATACACCACATATTTT.

The chain combines TRBV29-1 with TRBJ1-1; D ambiguous. The V and J ends lost 6 bases and 6 bases respectively, with 23 bases between them. Germline CDR1 SQVTM, CDR2 ANQGSEA. This CDR3 has 15 residues. CDR3 sequence: CSVWHPGGNAPEAFF. CDR3 DNA sequence: TGCAGCGTATGGCACCCGGGAGGGAATGCCCCTGAAGCTTTCTTT.

The rearrangement joins TRBV9 to TRBJ2-7; the match to TRBD2 covers 7 bases. Trimming at V came to 4 bases and at J to 7 bases, leaving 5 bases not matched to a gene. The CDR3 contains 12 residues. Per germline, CDR1 SGDLS and CDR2 YYNGEE. The CDR3 coding sequence is TGTGCCAGCAGCCCCCCAGCGGGGGAGCAGTACTTC. Encoded protein: CASSPPAGEQYF.

This clone was seen more than once but under ten times. V usage is TRBV18 and J usage is TRBJ1-4; D gene uncertain. The germline CDR1 and CDR2 sequences are KGHSH and LQKENI. The CDR3 totals 17 residues. Trimming removed 2 bases from V and 7 bases from J, with 20 bases in between. The CDR3 sequence: CASSPTGTSLGGEKLFF. In DNA, the CDR3 is TGTGCCAGCTCACCAACCGGAACATCTCTCGGCGGTGAAAAACTGTTTTTT. Full variable domain (rest looked up from reference TRBV18 and TRBJ1-4): NAGVMQNPRHLVRRRGQEARLRCSPMKGHSHVYWYRQLPEEGLKFMVYLQKENIIDESGMPKERFSAEFPKEGPSILRIQQVVRGDSAAYFCASSPTGTSLGGEKLFFGSGTQLSVL.

V usage is TRBV6-5 and J usage is TRBJ2-3; D is undetermined. Germline V gene data show CDR1 as MNHEY and CDR2 as SVGAGI. The CDR3 extends over 15 amino acids. Between the trimmed V and J ends, which lost 2 bases and 4 bases, there was a span of 13 bases. The DNA for the CDR3 is TGTGCCAGCAGTTACACCGCTGTGAGTGCAGATACGCAGTATTTT. It encodes CASSYTAVSADTQYF.

V usage is TRBV14 and J usage is TRBJ2-7; D ambiguous. V was cut by 4 bases and J by 0 bases, with 7 bases left in between. Germline V CDR1 and CDR2: SGHDN, FVKESK. The CDR3 is 13 amino acids. The CDR3 region is CASSPGPSYEQYF. In nucleotides, the CDR3 is TGTGCCAGCAGCCCTGGGCCCTCCTACGAGCAGTACTTC.

The chain employs TRBV7-9 and TRBJ2-7; 13 nucleotides align to TRBD2. The trim removed 4 bases at V and 3 bases at J, leaving 6 bases unmatched. CDR3 length: 16 residues. CDR1 is SEHNR and CDR2 is FQNEAQ in the germline V gene (reference sequence). For the CDR3, the DNA is TGTGCCAGCAGCTCGACTAGCGGGAGGCCCAACTACGAGCAGTACTTC. Amino acid sequence: CASSSTSGRPNYEQYF.

This rearrangement joins TRBV5-6 to TRBJ1-1; 8 nucleotides align to TRBD1. Germline V lookup: CDR1 SGHDT, CDR2 YYEEEE. J was trimmed by 5 bases and V by 4 bases; bases with no gene match: 13. This CDR3 has 16 residues. The CDR3 here is CASSTRRSGGLTEAFF. As DNA, the CDR3 is TGTGCCAGCAGCACACGCCGTTCAGGGGGCCTAACTGAAGCTTTCTTT.

The chain links TRBV30 to TRBJ1-2; D gene unclear. V was cut by 7 bases and J by 3 bases, with 12 bases left in between. CDR1 is GTSNPN, CDR2 SVGIG, per germline (reference sequence). CDR3 length equals 12 residues. DNA of the CDR3: TGTGCCTCCCAATCCGGGGACTATGGCTACACCTTC. Protein sequence: CASQSGDYGYTF.

The V and J genes are TRBV5-1 and TRBJ2-7, with no clear D. Per the germline V gene, CDR1 is SGHRS and CDR2 is YFSETQ. CDR3 length equals 15 residues. Trimming shortened V by 2 bases and J by 4 bases, and 16 bases separated the two germline ends. The CDR3 protein is CASSFLSEAQYEQYF. CDR3 nucleotide sequence: TGCGCCAGCAGCTTTTTATCAGAAGCGCAGTACGAGCAGTACTTC.

The J gene is TRBJ1-5, the V gene TRBV10-3, with D tentatively TRBD1 (6 bases). This CDR3 has 17 residues. V lost 0 bases and J 3 bases, leaving 15 bases between the germline ends. CDR1 and CDR2 (germline): ENHRY, SYGVKD. CDR3 in amino acids: CAISESRGWEHNQPQHF. The CDR3 DNA reads TGTGCCATCAGTGAGTCGAGGGGGTGGGAGCACAATCAGCCCCAGCATTTT.